Below are 30 T cell receptor beta chains sequenced from a single sample in a study of cytomegalovirus exposure and HLA in healthy donors. The PCR made use of 60 Vbeta and 13 Jbeta primers. Some clones are missing from TCRdb's copy, which holds only in-frame ones; the method was immunoSEQ multiplex PCR. This sample has about 170,000 clones, with roughly 79% found just once. The sequenced sample was PBMCs. These TCRs come from a man aged 35-49 years in good health and CMV-seropositive.

The chain couples TRBV10-3 to TRBJ2-2; a weak D match, TRBD2 (6 bases). Trimming shortened V by 2 bases and J by 1 base, and 17 bases separated the two germline ends. The length of the CDR3 is 18 residues. In germline, CDR1 is ENHRY, CDR2 SYGVKD. CDR3 sequence: CAISEPRRGGLNTGELFF. As DNA, the CDR3 is TGTGCCATCAGTGAGCCGAGGAGGGGAGGCCTGAACACCGGGGAGCTGTTTTTT.

The genes are TRBV4-2 and TRBJ1-2; D is perhaps TRBD1 (5 bases). CDR1 is LGHNA and CDR2 is YNFKEQ in the germline V gene. Trimming took 0 bases from V and 0 from J, leaving 11 bases between them. The CDR3 contains 16 residues. The CDR3 DNA sequence: TGTGCCAGCAGCCAAGATCGGCGGGGGGCTAACTATGGCTACACCTTC. This translates into CASSQDRRGANYGYTF.

The chain links TRBV7-2 to TRBJ2-1; TRBD2 matches 10 bases. The CDR3 covers 15 residues. Germline assignment: CDR1 SGHTA and CDR2 FQGNSA. V gave up 6 bases and J gave up 7 bases; unmatched junction bases: 9. The CDR3 DNA follows: TGTGCCAGCAGTCCACTAGCGGGATTGCTGAATGAGCAGTTCTTC. Translation gives CASSPLAGLLNEQFF.

The chain is built from TRBV30 and TRBJ2-7, with TRBD1 matching 7 bases. Trimming took 4 bases from V and 0 from J; bases not matched to a gene: 12. Germline values: CDR1 GTSNPN, CDR2 SVGIG (reference sequence). There are 16 residues in the CDR3. The CDR3 reads CAWKGPYRGPSYEQYF. The CDR3 DNA reads TGTGCCTGGAAGGGGCCCTACAGGGGCCCCTCCTACGAGCAGTACTTC.

The sample holds a few counts of this clone. Other DNA variants within this sample encode the same CDR3. The V call is TRBV5-1, the J call TRBJ2-2; 7 positions match TRBD2. This CDR3 has 16 residues. The germline V gene encodes CDR1 SGHRS and CDR2 YFSETQ. Unmatched junction bases numbered 4, after V lost 1 base and J lost 1 base. This CDR3 reads CASSLSLAGNTGELFF. DNA for the CDR3: TGCGCCAGCAGCTTGAGTTTAGCGGGGAACACCGGGGAGCTGTTTTTT.

The chain has TRBV9 and TRBJ2-2; D possibly corresponds to TRBD2 (6 bases). V was cut by 4 bases and J by 2 bases, with 18 bases left in between. CDR3 length: 17 residues. Per germline, CDR1 SGDLS and CDR2 YYNGEE. This CDR3 reads CASSHTWRVLNTGELFF. The CDR3 DNA sequence: TGTGCCAGCAGCCACACGTGGAGGGTTCTCAACACCGGGGAGCTGTTTTTT.

The chain joins TRBV29-1 to TRBJ1-1, with D tentatively TRBD1 (6 bases). Trimming stripped 4 bases from V and 4 bases from J, with 10 bases between. CDR1 and CDR2 from the germline V gene are SQVTM and ANQGSEA. This CDR3 is built from 12 residues. Here the CDR3 DNA reads TGCAGCGTTGTACAGGGCGGCACTGAAGCTTTCTTT. It yields the protein CSVVQGGTEAFF.

The chain links TRBV18 to TRBJ2-1; D uncertain. Trimming stripped 5 bases from V and 9 bases from J, with 14 bases between. Per the germline V gene, CDR1 is KGHSH and CDR2 is LQKENI. This CDR3 has 13 residues. In nucleotides, the CDR3 is TGTGCCAGCTCAACGACTGGCCTTAGTGAGCAGTTCTTC. Its translation: CASSTTGLSEQFF. Based on the CDR3 plus reference TRBV18 and TRBJ2-1, the full variable domain is NAGVMQNPRHLVRRRGQEARLRCSPMKGHSHVYWYRQLPEEGLKFMVYLQKENIIDESGMPKERFSAEFPKEGPSILRIQQVVRGDSAAYFCASSTTGLSEQFFGPGTRLTVL.

This clone was counted a few times. V usage is TRBV6-1 and J usage is TRBJ2-5, with D hard to call. CDR3 length: 13 residues. Trimming stripped 4 bases from V and 5 bases from J, with 11 bases between. The V gene's germline CDR1 is MNHNS and CDR2 SASEGT. Here the CDR3 DNA reads TGTGCCAGCAGTGTCACAGAAAGGGAGACCCAGTACTTC. Amino acids: CASSVTERETQYF.

J is TRBJ2-2 and V is TRBV21-1; the table's TRBD2 call for D was not verified on the DNA. TRBV21-1 is shown as a pseudogene. CDR3 length: 14 residues. The CDR3 coding sequence is TGTGCCACCTTTCGCGGGGTCACCACCGGGGAGCTGTTTTTT. It specifies CATFRGVTTGELFF.

This clone was recorded only once. This chain connects TRBV5-6 to TRBJ2-1, with TRBD2 matching 8 bases. CDR1 and CDR2 (germline): SGHDT, YYEEEE. The CDR3 extends over 15 amino acids. The ends lost 5 bases at V and 4 bases at J; junction bases unmatched: 8. CDR3 bases: TGTGCCAGCAGGGGAGCGGGAGTTACGTACAATGAGCAGTTCTTC. Protein: CASRGAGVTYNEQFF.

This clone was observed once. The chain employs TRBV5-1 and TRBJ2-7; 8 bases are a match to TRBD2. V lost 4 bases to trimming and J lost 9 bases; unmatched junction nucleotides: 15. The CDR3 length is 15 residues. Germline CDR1 reads SGHRS; CDR2 reads YFSETQ. The CDR3, as DNA: TGCGCCAGCAGCACAGGGACGGCCCTAGCGGGCGGGCAGTACTTC. Translated: CASSTGTALAGGQYF.

This sequence joins TRBV11-3 and TRBJ1-2, with D possibly matching TRBD1 (6 bases). The length of the CDR3 is 14 residues. Germline loops: CDR1 SGHNT, CDR2 YENEEA. V lost 0 bases and J lost 3, with 8 bases in between. This CDR3 reads CASSLEAGDYGYTF. CDR3 DNA: TGTGCCAGCAGCTTAGAGGCAGGGGACTATGGCTACACCTTC. The whole variable domain, filled in from reference TRBV11-3 and TRBJ1-2, reads EAGVVQSPRYKIIEKKQPVAFWCNPISGHNTLYWYLQNLGQGPELLIRYENEEAVDDSQLPKDRFSAERLKGVDSTLKIQPAELGDSAVYLCASSLEAGDYGYTFGSGTRLTVV.

The rearrangement links TRBV9 to TRBJ2-7, with TRBD1 matching over 9 bases. J gave up 7 bases and V 5 bases, and 13 bases lay outside the gene matches. Germline V CDR1 and CDR2: SGDLS, YYNGEE. The CDR3 is made up of 15 amino acids. The CDR3 sequence is CASRSGTGPSGEQYF. The CDR3, as DNA: TGTGCCAGCAGATCCGGGACAGGGCCGTCGGGGGAGCAGTACTTC. The full variable domain, its missing parts supplied by reference TRBV9 and TRBJ2-7, is DSGVTQTPKHLITATGQRVTLRCSPRSGDLSVYWYQQSLDQGLQFLIQYYNGEERAKGNILERFSAQQFPDLHSELNLSSLELGDSALYFCASRSGTGPSGEQYFGPGTRLTVT.

The chain couples TRBV28 to TRBJ1-2; tentative D call: TRBD1 (5 bases). Between the trimmed V and J ends, which lost 5 bases and 8 bases, there was a span of 12 bases. Germline loops: CDR1 MDHEN, CDR2 SYDVKM. The CDR3 extends over 12 amino acids. CDR3 amino acids: CASSPMGRGYTF. CDR3 bases: TGTGCCAGCAGTCCTATGGGGCGGGGCTACACCTTC.

The chain couples TRBV27 to TRBJ2-5, with D possibly being TRBD2 (6 bases). The last part of the DNA fits TRBJ2-7 better; the J call may be wrong. This CDR3 contains 14 residues. CDR1 is MNHEY, CDR2 SMNVEV, per germline (reference sequence). The CDR3 DNA follows: TGTGCCAGCAGTTTAGCGGGGACCAGCTACGAGCAGTACTTC. Its translation: CASSLAGTSYEQYF.

This clone has a handful of counts. This chain connects TRBV5-6 to TRBJ1-2; no reliable D call. Trimming pared 2 bases from V and 4 bases from J, leaving 9 bases between. The CDR3 covers 13 residues. The germline CDR1 and CDR2 sequences are SGHDT and YYEEEE. The DNA of the CDR3 is TGTGCCAGCAGCTTTGGCCAGTCCTATGGCTACACCTTC. Translating it yields CASSFGQSYGYTF.

The chain joins TRBV16 to TRBJ2-7; D is unresolved. V was pared by 4 bases and J by 7 bases, with 14 bases between. CDR1 is KGHSY and CDR2 is FQNENV in the germline V gene. The CDR3 spans 13 residues. CDR3 region: CASSRRGPPEQYF. The CDR3, as DNA: TGTGCCAGCAGCCGACGAGGCCCTCCGGAGCAGTACTTC. The full variable domain, in which reference TRBV16 and TRBJ2-7 provide the parts outside the CDR3, is GEEVAQTPKHLVRGEGQKAKLYCAPIKGHSYVFWYQQVLKNEFKFLISFQNENVFDETGMPKERFSAKCLPNSPCSLEIQATKLEDSAVYFCASSRRGPPEQYFGPGTRLTVT.

This clone was detected only once. V gene TRBV10-3 combines with J gene TRBJ2-2, with 16 positions matching TRBD2. CDR3 length: 16 residues. Trimming at V came to 6 bases and at J to 6 bases, leaving 4 bases not matched to a gene. CDR1 and CDR2 (germline): ENHRY, SYGVKD. Written as DNA, the CDR3 is TGTGCCATCAGCCCGGGACTAGCGGGAGGGCCCGGGGAGCTGTTTTTT. Protein product: CAISPGLAGGPGELFF.

The CDR3 DNA reads as TGTGCCAGCAGCCCCCGTGGCGGAGGAGGATCCATTGGGGCCAACGTCCTGACTTTC. It yields the protein CASSPRGGGGSIGANVLTF. The chain recombines TRBV7-9 with TRBJ2-6; D may be TRBD2 (5 bases). The germline V gene has CDR1 SEHNR and CDR2 FQNEAQ (reference sequence). V was trimmed by 5 bases and J by 3 bases, leaving 23 bases between them. The CDR3 extends over 19 amino acids.

CDR3 protein: CSVEGLAGSYNEQFF. The CDR3 bases are TGCAGCGTTGAAGGGCTAGCGGGGTCCTACAATGAGCAGTTCTTC. This chain connects TRBV29-1 to TRBJ2-1; 9 bases fit TRBD2. This CDR3 spans 15 amino acids. V shed 1 base, J shed 1 base, and the junction held 2 bases outside the gene matches. The germline gives CDR1 SQVTM, CDR2 ANQGSEA.

J is TRBJ2-1 and V is TRBV9; 7 nucleotides align to TRBD2. The V gene end was trimmed by 0 bases and the J gene end by 4 bases; junction bases not matched to a gene: 1. Germline CDR1 and CDR2: SGDLS and YYNGEE. This CDR3 spans 14 amino acids. CDR3 protein: CASSVASGYNEQFF. CDR3 bases: TGTGCCAGCAGCGTAGCTAGCGGTTACAATGAGCAGTTCTTC.

Points on this clone: A read error may be the cause here, since a much bigger clone is one base away. J is TRBJ1-1 and V is TRBV4-2; D is unresolved. The CDR3 consists of 14 residues. Looked up from germline, CDR1 is LGHNA and CDR2 is YNFKEQ. The V end was cut by 0 bases, the J end by 9 bases, with 14 bases between. CDR3 protein: CASSQDTGVAKAFF. The CDR3 DNA reads as TGTGCCAGCAGCCAAGATACCGGGGTTGCGAAAGCTTTCTTT.

This clone was observed a handful of times. The gene calls are TRBV18 and TRBJ2-3; TRBD2 is a possible D gene (6 bases). Trimming stripped 3 bases from V and 7 bases from J, with 23 bases between. Per the germline V gene, CDR1 is KGHSH and CDR2 is LQKENI. The CDR3 sequence is 17 residues long. The CDR3 is CASSPRTGTRTSNTQYF. The CDR3 nucleotides read TGTGCCAGCTCACCCCGCACCGGGACTCGTACCTCGAATACGCAGTATTTT.

This sequence joins TRBV28 and TRBJ2-2; tentative D call: TRBD2 (6 bases). The V and J ends lost 5 bases and 1 base respectively, with 11 bases between them. Germline CDR1 reads MDHEN; CDR2 reads SYDVKM. The CDR3 is 15 amino acids. CDR3 protein: CASSPDGGNTGELFF. Here the CDR3 DNA reads TGTGCCAGCAGTCCTGACGGGGGGAACACCGGGGAGCTGTTTTTT.

This clone showed up just once. CDR3: CASSPGPGELFF. CDR3 nucleotides: TGTGCCAGCTCACCCGGTCCCGGGGAGCTGTTTTTT. The genes are TRBV18 and TRBJ2-2; D is undetermined. The CDR3 is made up of 12 amino acids. The V end was cut by 3 bases, the J end by 6 bases, with 5 bases between. The germline CDR1 and CDR2 sequences are KGHSH and LQKENI.

This chain joins TRBV5-1 and TRBJ2-3, with 11 bases aligning to TRBD2. Germline values: CDR1 SGHRS, CDR2 YFSETQ. Trimming cost V 2 bases and J 8 bases; bases outside gene matches: 7. CDR3 length equals 15 residues. The CDR3 here is CASSFSGGDPPTQYF. CDR3 nucleotide sequence: TGCGCCAGCAGCTTTAGCGGGGGGGATCCCCCTACGCAGTATTTT.

The genes are TRBV28 and TRBJ2-7; 10 nucleotides align to TRBD1. There are 14 residues in the CDR3. With V trimmed by 5 bases and J by 3 bases, 4 bases remained unmatched. Germline V CDR1 and CDR2: MDHEN, SYDVKM. The CDR3 DNA follows: TGTGCCAGCAGTGACCGGGACAGGGGCTACGAGCAGTACTTC. This gives the protein CASSDRDRGYEQYF.

The V and J genes are TRBV21-1 and TRBJ2-4; TRBD1, the table's D call, was not compared with the DNA. TRBV21-1 is a pseudogene locus. The CDR3 totals 15 residues. The chain's CDR3 is CASSKGRFLGNIQYF. The CDR3, as DNA: TGTGCCAGCAGCAAAGGCAGGTTCCTGGGAAACATTCAGTACTTC.

J is TRBJ2-1 and V is TRBV9; perhaps TRBD2 as D (6 bases). Germline V gives CDR1 SGDLS, CDR2 YYNGEE. The CDR3 length is 15 residues. Trimming removed 0 bases from V and 5 bases from J, with 12 bases in between. DNA of the CDR3: TGTGCCAGCAGCGTAGCGGGAGTGGATCACAATGAGCAGTTCTTC. Translation: CASSVAGVDHNEQFF.